The entry below gives a single T cell receptor beta chain sequence along with its context. No antigen is known for it. Per-base qualities were not stored, and no clone one base away is much larger. The CDR3 regions of human TCRbeta chains were analyzed by immunosequencing. On the authors' methods: Repertoire TCRs were checked for matches against a reference library of SARS-CoV-2-specific TCRs that had been generated using the MIRA antigen-specificity platform. Breadth meant the fraction of unique TCRs that were SARS-CoV-2-associated, whereas depth meant the fraction of total T cells that were SARS-CoV-2-associated. Using the MIRA data, every spike-specific TCR was mapped to the spike region that the TCR reacted to and assigned to either a CD4 or a CD8 class. Log10-transformed breadth and depth values were compared by one-way ANOVA with Sidak's multiple comparisons tests. TCRdb limited this immuneACCESS table to in-frame rearrangements with V and J called. A share of clones is missing; checked studies link under half to unresolved V genes, and the rest is unexplained. V and J calls and clone size are as listed in that table; D and trimming were resolved from the DNA. In all, the sample holds 130,000 to 150,000 clones, and around 88% of those were seen once. The ten largest clonotypes hold approximately 15% of the sample.

Reading the label with the study, this specimen's time point is: baseline before first vaccination. Vaccinee samples were obtained from the UK trials COV001 and COV002, which included a single-blind randomized controlled phase 2/3 trial of AZD1222 (ChAdOx1 nCoV-19) in healthy adults. Trial participant PBMC samples were collected at day 0 and day 28 after the second dose for TCRbeta chain sequencing. The germline V end is reduced by 4 bases and the J end by 2 bases; junction bases left unmatched: 8. CDR1 and CDR2 are drawn from the germline V gene: SGHNT, YENEEA. The CDR3, cysteine through phenylalanine, is 16 amino acids long. Only the CDR3 part of the read is kept: 48 bases, read in frame from the first base. The data originate from a study of T cell responses to AZD1222 COVID-19 vaccine (dated by TCRdb to the early 2020s). About the study as a whole: AZD1222 recipients with second doses at about 4 weeks or about 12 weeks were pooled, because spike-specific TCR depth and breadth did not differ between schedules. Enrollment into the trials was organized by age into subgroups of 18-55, 56-69 and 70-plus years, and those subgroups contained approximately 150, 30 and 60 TCR-sequenced participants, respectively. A total of over 230 trial participants underwent TCR sequencing, of whom 207 received two doses of AZD1222 and about 25 received two doses of the MenACWY control vaccine.

The study at large found these results: Spike-specific TCR breadth and depth rose significantly after two AZD1222 doses compared with day 0 and with MenACWY recipients. In the small 56-69-year group, the increase in depth fell short of significance, most likely because of low power. The whole spike protein was spanned by vaccine-associated CD4 TCRs, and dominant responses were seen in regions 160-218 and 743-854. Epitopes outside the regions mutated in the B.1.351 and B.1.1.7 variants were reportedly recognized by nearly half of the unique spike-specific TCRs. Conclusions about previously exposed vaccinees are limited, since just 5 to 7 AZD1222 recipients were seropositive for SARS-CoV-2 at baseline. Participants were mostly white British and included more females than males, and it was suggested by the authors that clonal diversity may have been underestimated. No day 14 peak-response samples were available, so repertoires were characterized only after the peak T cell response.

Sequences were derived from peripheral blood, sampled on day 0 of AZD1222 vaccination. The rearrangement joined TRBV11-3 to TRBJ1-1, with 9 junctional bases fitting TRBD1. This clonotype was sampled from an adult in good health. At the DNA level, the sequence is TGTGCCAGCAGCTCCCAGGGACAGGGTGCAAACACTGAAGCTTTCTTT. This sequence encodes CASSSQGQGANTEAFF.